These T cell receptor beta chains were read from a single sample in a study of CD8 T cells in ankylosing spondylitis. TCRdb fed the 5' RACE reads into MiXCR, producing one record per CDR3 protein. This sample has under 150,000 distinct CDR3 sequences, with roughly 9% found just once. The sample was blood, either unsorted or a sorted T cell fraction (not recorded which). These receptor sequences come from a male donor with ankylosing spondylitis or in good health (not recorded which). CDR3s include the opening cysteine and the closing phenylalanine or tryptophan. Fields, in order: J gene, clone size, V gene, D gene, CDR3 protein, CDR3 DNA. D genes are given only for firm matches. Expanded clones get a size class; other rows say once, few or many, or leave the size out.

>TRBJ2-5|many|TRBV7-6|.
CASSLVASYQETQYF
TGTGCCAGCAGCTTAGTGGCTAGCTACCAAGAGACCCAGTACTTC
>TRBJ2-1|many|TRBV6-5|TRBD2
CASSLAGADNEQFF
TGTGCCAGCAGTTTAGCGGGAGCCGACAATGAGCAGTTCTTC
>TRBJ1-1|.|TRBV20-1|.
CSASAPRAFF
TGCAGTGCTAGTGCCCCCAGGGCTTTCTTT
>TRBJ2-7|many|TRBV6-1|.
CASTKGGDYEQYF
TGTGCCAGCACTAAAGGGGGAGACTACGAGCAGTACTTC
>TRBJ2-3|few|TRBV20-1|.
CSARDPAKAQYF
TGCAGTGCTAGAGATCCGGCTAAAGCGCAGTATTTT
>TRBJ2-7|many|TRBV21-1|.
CASSAQTEEYEQYF
TGTGCCAGCAGCGCACAAACGGAAGAATACGAGCAGTACTTC
>TRBJ2-1|.|TRBV5-1|.
CASSADSPNEQFF
TGCGCCAGCAGCGCAGACTCGCCGAATGAGCAGTTCTTC
>TRBJ2-3|.|TRBV3-1|.
CATSQDARSGSTDTQYF
TGTGCCACCAGCCAAGATGCCCGTTCGGGAAGTACAGATACGCAGTATTTT
>TRBJ2-7|few|TRBV6-5|TRBD1
CASSRQGDEQYF
TGTGCCAGCAGTCGACAGGGTGACGAGCAGTACTTC
>TRBJ2-1|many|TRBV5-1|TRBD1
CASSRAPGTGDNEQFF
TGCGCCAGCAGCAGAGCCCCGGGGACAGGCGACAATGAGCAGTTCTTC
>TRBJ2-1|many|TRBV29-1|TRBD2
CSIGPTRWGGEQFF
TGCAGCATCGGACCGACTAGATGGGGGGGTGAGCAGTTCTTC
>TRBJ2-7|many|TRBV10-3|TRBD1
CAISEPGTGYHEQYF
TGTGCCATCAGTGAACCCGGGACAGGGTACCACGAGCAGTACTTC
>TRBJ1-1|.|TRBV14|.
CASSQGGTEAFF
TGTGCCAGCAGTCAAGGGGGCACTGAAGCTTTCTTT
>TRBJ2-3|many|TRBV29-1|TRBD1
CSVDGTGSNTQYF
TGCAGCGTTGATGGGACAGGGTCAAATACGCAGTATTTT
>TRBJ2-5|once|TRBV20-1|.
CSATLETQYF
TGCAGTGCGACCCTAGAGACCCAGTACTTC
>TRBJ2-1|many|TRBV5-1|.
CASSPLGNNYNEQFF
TGCGCCAGCAGCCCGCTAGGTAACAACTACAATGAGCAGTTCTTC
>TRBJ2-1|many|TRBV10-2|.
CASTTTTLRANEQFF
TGCGCCAGCACCACCACGACTTTGCGGGCTAATGAGCAGTTCTTC